This T cell receptor (beta chain) appears in the sequencing data of a study of T cells in Graves' hyperthyroidism and ophthalmopathy (dated by TCRdb to the late 2010s). As for the study more broadly: Peripheral blood samples were taken at the time of initial diagnosis, prior to any treatment. In addition, the study compared T-cell repertoires in thyroid tissue and in blood from 6 or 7 Graves' hyperthyroidism patients. For training and testing, the 110 or so patients in the discovery cohort were randomly divided in a 7:3 ratio. An independent validation cohort of 18 to 20 hyperthyroidism patients and about 16 patients who later progressed to ophthalmopathy tested prospective prediction of ophthalmopathy. Following sampling, methimazole starting at 30 mg daily was given to hyperthyroidism patients, and high-dose intravenous methylprednisolone was given to ophthalmopathy patients. To identify distinguishing TCR V-J signatures, a discovery cohort of about 95 patients was used, comprising some 45 with Graves' ophthalmopathy and 57 with stable Graves' hyperthyroidism. The paper reports TCR Vbeta CDR3 sequencing of approximately 130 peripheral blood samples: approximately 41 ophthalmopathy, 75 to 80 hyperthyroidism and around 17 progressor patients. The study at large found these results: A 13 V-J signature model separated ophthalmopathy from stable hyperthyroidism, with over 85% sensitivity and roughly 84% specificity in cross-validation and 80%/75% in testing. Most expanded thyroid clonotypes (frequency above 0.001) were also detected in blood, a finding suggesting that blood repertoires may reflect thyroid immune responses. In validation, the model predicted progression to ophthalmopathy with approximately 70% sensitivity and approximately 78% specificity, a median of approximately 6.5 months before onset. No statistical method was used to fix the sample size in advance, and group allocation was not hidden from the investigators.

On this clonotype: Its antigen is not yet known. Base qualities were left out, and no much larger clone turns up one base away.

The TCR beta CDR3 regions were amplified from the RNA transcripts. A first-round RT-PCR of the TCR CDR3 used the HTBI primer set with the Qiagen OneStep RT-PCR kit. The libraries were constructed in a second round of multiplex PCR and then size-selected and purified. Libraries were sequenced paired-end with 100 bp reads on an Illumina HiSeq2000. The published analysis was carried out like this. Raw data were processed with SOAPnuke, discarding reads with adapters, uncalled bases, mean Phred below 15, or no exact constant-primer or identifier match. COPE v1.2.5 was used to merge high-quality paired reads, and clonotypes were defined as unique nucleotide sequences. MiTCR v1.1 was used to align clonotypes to the IMGT TRBV, TRBD and TRBJ reference segments. The analysis was restricted to V-J combinations with a frequency above 0.0001, which together covered around 99% of the repertoires. A TCS score was defined as the ratio between F50 (clonal expansion) and ExV (chaos), using BLOSUM62-based TCRdist between CDR3 peptides within each V-J. Welch's t-statistics and random forest reduced some 510 V-J features to 10 to 15, which were used in a naive Bayes classifier (R e1071). The public reads were quality trimmed at Q25 with fastp and then assembled into clones with MiXCR by TCRdb, keeping productive beta chains. One record per CDR3 amino acid sequence lists the most common genes and DNA. The V and J calls and clone size are TCRdb's, not the authors'. In this sample the table shows about 400,000 distinct CDR3 sequences, about 15% of which occur a single time. Of the sample, approximately 29% is held by the ten largest clones.

A patient counted as having stable Graves' hyperthyroidism if no progression to ophthalmopathy occurred over 18 months of follow-up. The hyperthyroidism patients were between 18 and 65 years old and newly diagnosed, with a disease duration of less than 2 months. Patients with uncontrolled infections, other autoimmune diseases, pregnancy or lactation were excluded. Diagnoses were based on clinical symptoms, serum thyroxine and TRAb, thyroid ultrasound and orbital computed tomography. PBMCs were isolated from more than 9 ml of fresh peripheral blood by Ficoll-Paque density gradient centrifugation. Total RNA was extracted with Trizol reagent, and quality was checked on an Agilent 2100 Bioanalyzer. Clipping removes 5 bases from V and 2 bases from J, with 3 as the unmatched junction base count. From its cysteine to its phenylalanine, the CDR3 spans 12 amino acids. The DNA shown is the 36-base CDR3, in frame from base 1. Sequences DFQATT (CDR1) and SNEGSKA (CDR2) are obtained from the germline V gene (reference sequence).

The receptor was isolated from a woman aged 25 to 45 with Graves' hyperthyroidism. The sample taken for sequencing was blood. The chain is made from TRBV20-1 and TRBJ2-7; the junction holds 7 bases that match TRBD1. The nucleotide sequence reads as follows: TGCAGTGCTTGGGGACAGACCTACGAGCAGTACTTC. This codes for CSAWGQTYEQYF.